The present T cell receptor (beta chain) was sequenced within a study of tumor-infiltrating lymphocytes in glioblastoma multiforme. Overall study results and limits: No surface-marker sorting into functional T cell subtypes was done.

TCRB libraries came from RNA via three nested multiplex PCR rounds. Input was about 0.55 ug total RNA, reverse-transcribed with a C-beta primer. These TCRB libraries lack any described unique molecular identifiers. TCRdb reprocessed the multiplex PCR reads via MiXCR and lists one record per CDR3 protein. The top ten hold about 30% of the sample, which has about 13,000 distinct CDR3 sequences, roughly 68% seen once. The CDR3 has 12 residues. The germline V gene has CDR1 SGHAT and CDR2 FQNNGV. Points on this clonotype: Its antigen is not identified.

V is TRBV11-2 and J is TRBJ2-1; D is undetermined. With the DNA end fitting TRBJ1-2 better, the J assignment may be wrong. The clonotype originates from a male donor with glioblastoma. The sequencing sample was made of brain tumor tissue. The chain's CDR3 is CASSFGSKGYTF. CDR3 DNA sequence: TGTGCCAGCAGCTTCGGATCGAAGGGCTACACCTTC.